This T cell receptor (beta chain) stems from a study of tumor T cells in aggressive B-cell lymphoma. This clone was recorded once. A junction boundary mismatches the germline segment, possibly from a read error. Data came from immunoSEQ multiplex PCR; TCRdb stores just in-frame clones and leaves some out. The sample lists about 340 clones; roughly 96% were seen once. This clonotype was obtained from an adult with diffuse large B cell lymphoma. The sample comprised tumor tissue.

The CDR3 is CANSFRYSIHTEAFF. DNA for the CDR3: TGTGCCAACAGCTTTCGATACAGTATCCACACTGAAGCTTTCTTT. The chain carries TRBV11-2 and TRBJ1-1, with D uncertain. Germline V gene lookup returns CDR1 SGHAT and CDR2 FQNNGV. CDR3 length equals 15 residues.